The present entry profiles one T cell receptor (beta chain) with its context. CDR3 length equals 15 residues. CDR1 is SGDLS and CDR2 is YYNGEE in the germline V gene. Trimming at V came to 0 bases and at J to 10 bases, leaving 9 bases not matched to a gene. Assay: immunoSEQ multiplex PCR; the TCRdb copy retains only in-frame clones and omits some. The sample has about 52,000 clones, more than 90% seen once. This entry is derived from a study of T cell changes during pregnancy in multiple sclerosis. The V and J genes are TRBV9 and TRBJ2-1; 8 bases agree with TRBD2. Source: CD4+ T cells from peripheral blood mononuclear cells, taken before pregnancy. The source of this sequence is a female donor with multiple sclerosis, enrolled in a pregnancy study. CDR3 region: CASSVDSGVRGEQFF. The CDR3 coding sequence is TGTGCCAGCAGCGTAGATAGCGGGGTAAGAGGGGAGCAGTTCTTC.